This T cell receptor (beta chain) emerged from a study of cytomegalovirus exposure and HLA in healthy donors. V was cut by 9 bases and J by 6 bases, with 14 bases left in between. This CDR3 has 12 residues. CDR1 and CDR2 (germline): SNHLY, FYNNEI. The PCR was carried out with 60 Vbeta primers and 13 Jbeta primers. Sequenced by immunoSEQ multiplex PCR; TCRdb stores in-frame clones only, minus some. This table holds roughly 120,000 clones, 70% to 80% found once. Sequenced material: PBMCs. The receptor was isolated from a man in his forties or fifties in good health and CMV-seronegative. V and J are TRBV2 and TRBJ1-1, with a weak D call TRBD1 (6 bases). Here the CDR3 DNA reads TGTGCCAGTGTACAGGGAATCGCTGAAGCTTTCTTT. Translated: CASVQGIAEAFF.